These 32 T cell receptor beta chains came from one sample sequenced in a study of T cell responses to AZD1222 COVID-19 vaccine. Some clones are missing from TCRdb's copy, which holds only in-frame ones; the method was immunoSEQ multiplex PCR. The data show some 150,000 clones, with 80% to 95% seen just once and approximately 2.9% held by the top ten. Material: peripheral blood, obtained on day 0 of MenACWY control vaccination. The receptors were gathered from an adult in good health.

The CDR3 region has the DNA TGTGCCAGCAGCATTCCGGGACGGGCGAACTATGGCTACACCTTC. Its translation: CASSIPGRANYGYTF. The chain carries TRBV7-9 and TRBJ1-2, with D possibly matching TRBD1 (5 bases). The V gene's germline CDR1 is SEHNR and CDR2 FQNEAQ (reference sequence). V lost 5 bases to trimming and J lost 2 bases, with 15 bases between them. This CDR3 spans 15 amino acids.

This clone has just one count. Here the CDR3 reads CASSLDREVGYGYTF. Here the CDR3 DNA reads TGTGCCAGCAGCTTAGACAGGGAGGTAGGCTATGGCTACACCTTC. V is TRBV7-2 and J is TRBJ1-2; TRBD1 is a possible D gene (6 bases). Germline lookup yields CDR1 SGHTA and CDR2 FQGNSA. This CDR3 has 15 residues. With 1 base removed from V and 4 bases from J, the gap between germline ends came to 13 bases.

The chain combines TRBV19 with TRBJ1-5, with D hard to call. This CDR3 has 13 amino acids. Trimming stripped 5 bases from V and 6 bases from J, with 11 bases between. Germline values: CDR1 LNHDA, CDR2 SQIVND (reference sequence). The CDR3 nucleotides read TGTGCCAGTAGTGACGGCCGAGGTCAGCCCCAGCATTTT. Its protein product is CASSDGRGQPQHF. Combining the CDR3 with reference TRBV19 and TRBJ1-5 gives the whole variable domain DGGITQSPKYLFRKEGQNVTLSCEQNLNHDAMYWYRQDPGQGLRLIYYSQIVNDFQKGDIAEGYSVSREKKESFPLTVTSAQKNPTAFYLCASSDGRGQPQHFGDGTRLSIL.

The V and J genes are TRBV7-9 and TRBJ2-7; D not resolved. The CDR3 runs 14 residues. Germline V gene lookup returns CDR1 SEHNR and CDR2 FQNEAQ (reference sequence). Trimming took off 1 base at V and 1 base at J, with 8 bases between the two ends. CDR3 residues: CASSLVDGSYEQYF. The CDR3 DNA follows: TGTGCCAGCAGCTTAGTGGACGGGTCCTACGAGCAGTACTTC. Using reference TRBV7-9 and TRBJ2-7 for the parts outside the CDR3, the full variable domain is DTGVSQNPRHKITKRGQNVTFRCDPISEHNRLYWYRQTLGQGPEFLTYFQNEAQLEKSRLLSDRFSAERPKGSFSTLEIQRTEQGDSAMYLCASSLVDGSYEQYFGPGTRLTVT.

The V and J genes are TRBV27 and TRBJ2-7, with 7 bases that match TRBD2. Trimming removed 9 bases from V and 4 bases from J; junction bases left unmatched: 12. The length of the CDR3 is 14 residues. Germline V gene data show CDR1 as MNHEY and CDR2 as SMNVEV (reference sequence). CDR3 amino acids: CASGAGVRPYEQYF. CDR3 in DNA: TGTGCCAGTGGGGCGGGAGTGCGTCCGTACGAGCAGTACTTC.

This chain links TRBV2 with TRBJ1-1; D is perhaps TRBD1 (6 bases). V was shortened by 5 bases and J by 0 bases, with 10 bases between the two germline ends. Germline V gene lookup returns CDR1 SNHLY and CDR2 FYNNEI. The CDR3 loop spans 14 amino acids. CDR3 coding DNA: TGTGCCAGCAGTAACCGGGACATGAACACTGAAGCTTTCTTT. Protein: CASSNRDMNTEAFF.

The chain recombines TRBV2 with TRBJ1-1; 9 bases are shared with TRBD1. This CDR3 has 14 residues. Germline values: CDR1 SNHLY, CDR2 FYNNEI. Trimming removed 6 bases from V and 4 bases from J; junction bases left unmatched: 6. The DNA for the CDR3 is TGTGCCAGCAGAGGGACAGGGCTGGGCACTGAAGCTTTCTTT. This encodes CASRGTGLGTEAFF.

The V and J genes are TRBV7-8 and TRBJ2-1; 9 nucleotides agree with TRBD2. Germline assignment: CDR1 SGHVS and CDR2 FQNEAQ. The CDR3 consists of 16 residues. V trimming: 2 bases; J trimming: 7 bases; junction bases outside the gene matches: 9. This CDR3 reads CASSLQILAGDNEQFF. The CDR3 bases are TGTGCCAGCAGCTTACAGATTTTAGCGGGAGATAATGAGCAGTTCTTC. Based on the CDR3 plus reference TRBV7-8 and TRBJ2-1, the full variable domain is GAGVSQSPRYKVAKRGQDVALRCDPISGHVSLFWYQQALGQGPEFLTYFQNEAQLDKSGLPSDRFFAERPEGSVSTLKIQRTQQEDSAVYLCASSLQILAGDNEQFFGPGTRLTVL.

J is TRBJ1-5 and V is TRBV5-6, with TRBD1 identical over 8 bases. Per the germline V gene, CDR1 is SGHDT and CDR2 is YYEEEE. Losses at the gene ends were 3 bases for V and 2 bases for J; bases not matched to a gene: 7. There are 16 residues in the CDR3. The CDR3 nucleotides read TGTGCCAGCAGCTCAGGGGGCCAATTCGGCAATCAGCCCCAGCATTTT. This gives the protein CASSSGGQFGNQPQHF.

This chain connects TRBV3-1 (or the pseudogene TRBV3-2) to TRBJ1-1, with no clear D. The CDR3 totals 16 residues. Germline assignment: CDR1 LGHDT and CDR2 YNNKEL (reference sequence). V was pared by 4 bases and J by 3 bases, with 18 bases between. CDR3 coding DNA: TGTGCCAGCAGCCCCGGGCCACTTCTTGGGGACACTGAAGCTTTCTTT. Its protein product is CASSPGPLLGDTEAFF.

This chain uses TRBV27 with TRBJ2-7; perhaps TRBD1 as D (6 bases). Per germline, CDR1 MNHEY and CDR2 SMNVEV (reference sequence). Trimming removed 9 bases at V and 3 bases at J, with 24 bases between. The length of the CDR3 is 16 residues. CDR3 residues: CARNQGSGVERYEQYF. CDR3 sequence (DNA): TGTGCCAGAAACCAGGGATCAGGGGTAGAACGCTACGAGCAGTACTTC.

This chain uses TRBV27 with TRBJ2-1, with D perhaps matching TRBD1 or TRBD2 (5 bases each). Trimming shortened V by 4 bases and J by 8 bases, and 15 bases separated the two germline ends. Germline CDR1 and CDR2: MNHEY and SMNVEV (reference sequence). The CDR3 length is 14 residues. CDR3 sequence reads: CASSSTSRGDEQFF. In nucleotides, the CDR3 is TGTGCCAGCAGTTCGACCTCGAGGGGAGATGAGCAGTTCTTC.

The chain uses TRBV6-1 and TRBJ1-2, with D possibly matching TRBD1 (6 bases). The germline V gene encodes CDR1 MNHNS and CDR2 SASEGT. The CDR3 has 14 residues. V lost 0 bases to trimming and J lost 8 bases, with 13 bases between them. This chain's CDR3 is CASSEALGGRGYTF. CDR3 DNA: TGTGCCAGCAGTGAAGCGCTGGGGGGCCGCGGCTACACCTTC.

The chain uses TRBV30 and TRBJ1-5; D is undetermined. V was pared by 0 bases and J by 3 bases, with 6 bases between. CDR1 and CDR2 from the germline V gene are GTSNPN and SVGIG (reference sequence). The CDR3 sequence is 13 residues long. Written as DNA, the CDR3 is TGTGCCTGGAGTGTAGGGCTCAATCAGCCCCAGCATTTT. This codes for CAWSVGLNQPQHF.

V is TRBV3-1 (or the pseudogene TRBV3-2) and J is TRBJ2-3, with 10 bases aligning to TRBD2. V dropped 5 bases and J dropped 10; count of bases not matched to a gene: 15. CDR1 and CDR2 (germline): LGHDT, YNNKEL (reference sequence). The CDR3 runs to 16 residues. The CDR3, as DNA: TGTGCCAGCAGCGCTAGCGGGAGCCAACGGTCCTCGGCGCAGTATTTT. Residues: CASSASGSQRSSAQYF.

This clone appeared many times. V is TRBV15 and J is TRBJ1-3; the D gene is possibly TRBD1 (5 bases). V lost 0 bases and J lost 4, with 10 bases in between. This CDR3 comprises 15 residues. CDR1 LNHNV and CDR2 YYDKDF come from the germline V gene (reference sequence). CDR3 in amino acids: CATSREGERGNTIYF. The CDR3 bases are TGTGCCACCAGCAGAGAAGGGGAAAGGGGAAACACCATATATTTT.

This clone was detected a few times. This chain joins TRBV7-9 and TRBJ2-2; D tentatively reads TRBD1 or TRBD2 (5 bases each). Germline V gene sequence: CDR1 SEHNR, CDR2 FQNEAQ (reference sequence). Between the trimmed V and J ends, which lost 1 base and 3 bases, there was a span of 12 bases. The CDR3 has 16 amino acids. CDR3 in amino acids: CASSLGREWDTGELFF. The CDR3 DNA reads TGTGCCAGCAGCTTAGGCAGGGAGTGGGACACCGGGGAGCTGTTTTTT.

The chain combines TRBV20-1 with TRBJ2-7; no clear D. With 2 bases removed from V and 3 bases from J, the gap between germline ends came to 5 bases. The CDR3 is 11 residues long. Per germline, CDR1 DFQATT and CDR2 SNEGSKA (reference sequence). CDR3 sequence: CSARKNYEQYF. The CDR3 DNA sequence: TGCAGTGCTAGAAAGAACTACGAGCAGTACTTC.

The chain carries TRBV27 and TRBJ1-2; 9 bases align to TRBD1. Looked up from germline, CDR1 is MNHEY and CDR2 is SMNVEV (reference sequence). The CDR3 spans 17 residues. V dropped 5 bases and J dropped 4; count of bases not matched to a gene: 14. The CDR3 is CASSPASGTGSGYGYTF. In DNA, the CDR3 is TGTGCCAGCAGTCCCGCATCCGGGACAGGGAGTGGCTATGGCTACACCTTC.

The rearrangement uses TRBV30 and TRBJ1-1; D unclear. The CDR3 has 12 residues. With 3 bases removed from V and 0 bases from J, the gap between germline ends came to 5 bases. The germline gives CDR1 GTSNPN, CDR2 SVGIG (reference sequence). The CDR3 DNA is TGTGCCTGGAGGTACCTGAACACTGAAGCTTTCTTT. This codes for CAWRYLNTEAFF.

The V gene is TRBV18, the J gene TRBJ1-6; no definite D call. Germline values: CDR1 KGHSH, CDR2 LQKENI. Trimming stripped 2 bases from V and 9 bases from J, with 11 bases between. CDR3 length equals 14 residues. The CDR3 sequence: CASSPGVRSSPLHF. The DNA for the CDR3 is TGTGCCAGCTCACCAGGGGTTAGGAGTTCACCCCTCCACTTT.

The chain combines TRBV5-6 with TRBJ2-2, with 9 positions matching TRBD1. This CDR3 region has 13 residues. Per germline, CDR1 SGHDT and CDR2 YYEEEE. V shed 6 bases, J shed 4 bases, and the junction held 1 base outside the gene matches. The CDR3 region has the DNA TGTGCCAGCACGACAGGGGGCACCGGGGAGCTGTTTTTT. Translating gives CASTTGGTGELFF.

This clone occurred once. V is TRBV27 and J is TRBJ1-2; 9 positions match TRBD1. This CDR3 region has 14 residues. After removal of 6 bases from V and 4 bases from J, the junction contained 6 bases not matched to a gene. Germline V gives CDR1 MNHEY, CDR2 SMNVEV (reference sequence). This chain's CDR3 is CASRWTGAGYGYTF. The DNA for the CDR3 is TGTGCCAGCAGATGGACAGGGGCCGGCTATGGCTACACCTTC.

This clone was detected once. The rearrangement links TRBV7-2 to TRBJ1-1, with a possible D match to TRBD1 (5 bases). CDR3 length: 13 amino acids. V lost 5 bases to trimming and J lost 4 bases, with 11 bases between them. Per germline, CDR1 SGHTA and CDR2 FQGNSA. The CDR3 DNA reads TGTGCCAGCAGCCCCCTTCAGGGCACTGAAGCTTTCTTT. This sequence encodes CASSPLQGTEAFF.

The chain uses TRBV7-2 and TRBJ2-5; D gene uncertain. Trimming removed 1 base from V and 3 bases from J, with 12 bases in between. Germline-derived CDR1 and CDR2 are SGHTA and FQGNSA. The CDR3 has 15 amino acids. The CDR3 DNA follows: TGTGCCAGCAGCTTAGTAGGTTCATGGAAAGAGACCCAGTACTTC. It is translated as CASSLVGSWKETQYF.

The rearrangement joins TRBV5-1 to TRBJ1-2; D possibly corresponds to TRBD1 (5 bases). The CDR3 has 14 residues. Trimming removed 4 bases at V and 8 bases at J, with 18 bases between. The germline gives CDR1 SGHRS, CDR2 YFSETQ. CDR3 in amino acids: CASSRGRENQGYTF. CDR3 coding DNA: TGCGCCAGCAGCCGGGGCAGGGAGAATCAAGGCTACACCTTC.

The chain recombines TRBV19 with TRBJ1-5; no reliable D call. Per the germline V gene, CDR1 is LNHDA and CDR2 is SQIVND (reference sequence). There are 15 residues in the CDR3. V lost 3 bases and J lost 0, with 9 bases in between. In nucleotides, the CDR3 is TGTGCCAGTAGTATCGACCGGGATAGCAATCAGCCCCAGCATTTT. It translates to CASSIDRDSNQPQHF.

A single count supports this clone. The V call is TRBV5-1, the J call TRBJ2-3; 7 nucleotides agree with TRBD2. Germline CDR1 and CDR2: SGHRS and YFSETQ. CDR3 length equals 15 residues. V gave up 5 bases and J gave up 3 bases; unmatched junction bases: 9. The CDR3 nucleotides read TGCGCCAGCAGTTCCGGCGGGAGCGGTACAGATACGCAGTATTTT. It encodes CASSSGGSGTDTQYF.

The chain has TRBV5-6 and TRBJ2-3; 14 bases are shared with TRBD2. Germline V gene sequence: CDR1 SGHDT, CDR2 YYEEEE. This CDR3 is 17 amino acids long. Germline trimming cut 3 bases from V and 2 bases from J; bases unmatched to any gene: 5. CDR3 protein: CASSWGLAGALTDTQYF. CDR3 bases: TGTGCCAGCAGCTGGGGACTAGCGGGGGCCCTCACAGATACGCAGTATTTT.

This clone was detected only once. This chain connects TRBV5-4 to TRBJ2-2; D is uncertain. CDR3 length: 15 amino acids. The ends were cut back, 2 bases at V and 1 base at J, with 9 bases in the middle. Germline values: CDR1 SGHNT, CDR2 YYREEE (reference sequence). The CDR3 here is CASSFDLGNTGELFF. As DNA, the CDR3 is TGTGCCAGCAGCTTTGATCTGGGGAACACCGGGGAGCTGTTTTTT.

The rearrangement links TRBV6-1 to TRBJ1-5; no firm D call. This CDR3 comprises 13 residues. Trimming shortened V by 2 bases and J by 4 bases, and 6 bases separated the two germline ends. Germline V gene lookup returns CDR1 MNHNS and CDR2 SASEGT. CDR3 nucleotide sequence: TGTGCCAGCAGTGAAATAGAAAATCAGCCCCAGCATTTT. It encodes CASSEIENQPQHF.

The genes are TRBV13 and TRBJ1-3; no clear D. V was pared by 2 bases and J by 5 bases, with 1 base between. This CDR3 is built from 11 residues. Germline V CDR1 and CDR2: PRHDT, FYEKMQ (reference sequence). The CDR3 protein is CASSLRNTIYF. CDR3 bases: TGTGCCAGCAGCTTAAGAAACACCATATATTTT.